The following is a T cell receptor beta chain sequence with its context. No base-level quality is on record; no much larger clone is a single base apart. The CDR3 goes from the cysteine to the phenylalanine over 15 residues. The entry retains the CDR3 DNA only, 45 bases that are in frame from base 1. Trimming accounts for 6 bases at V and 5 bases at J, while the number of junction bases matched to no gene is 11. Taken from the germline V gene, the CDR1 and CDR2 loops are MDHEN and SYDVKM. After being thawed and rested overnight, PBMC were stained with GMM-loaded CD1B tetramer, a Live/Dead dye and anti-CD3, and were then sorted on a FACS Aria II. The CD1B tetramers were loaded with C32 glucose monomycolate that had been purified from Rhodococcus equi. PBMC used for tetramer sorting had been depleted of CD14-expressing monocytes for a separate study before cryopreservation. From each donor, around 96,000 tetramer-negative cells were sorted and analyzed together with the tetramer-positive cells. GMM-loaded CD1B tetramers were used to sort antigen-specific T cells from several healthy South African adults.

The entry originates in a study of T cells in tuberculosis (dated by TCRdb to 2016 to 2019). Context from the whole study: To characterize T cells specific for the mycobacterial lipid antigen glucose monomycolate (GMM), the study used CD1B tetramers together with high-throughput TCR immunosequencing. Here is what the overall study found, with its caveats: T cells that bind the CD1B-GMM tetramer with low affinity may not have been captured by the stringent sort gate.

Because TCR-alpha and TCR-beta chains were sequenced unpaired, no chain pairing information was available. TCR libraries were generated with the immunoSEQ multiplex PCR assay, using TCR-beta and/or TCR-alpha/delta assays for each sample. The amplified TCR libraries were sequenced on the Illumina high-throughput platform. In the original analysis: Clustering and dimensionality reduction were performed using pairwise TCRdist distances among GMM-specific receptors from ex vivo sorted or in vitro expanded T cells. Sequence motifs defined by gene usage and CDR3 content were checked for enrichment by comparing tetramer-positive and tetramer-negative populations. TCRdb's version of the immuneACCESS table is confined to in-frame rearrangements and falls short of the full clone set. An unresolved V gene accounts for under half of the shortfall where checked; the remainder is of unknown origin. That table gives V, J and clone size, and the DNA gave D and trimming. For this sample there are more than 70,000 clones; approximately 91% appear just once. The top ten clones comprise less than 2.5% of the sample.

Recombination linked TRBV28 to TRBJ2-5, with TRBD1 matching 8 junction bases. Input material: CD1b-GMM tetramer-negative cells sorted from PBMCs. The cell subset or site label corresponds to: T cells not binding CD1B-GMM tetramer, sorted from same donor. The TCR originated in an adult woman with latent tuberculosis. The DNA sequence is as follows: TGTGCCAGCAGACCCCAGGGGGCGATCGGGGAGACCCAGTACTTC. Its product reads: CASRPQGAIGETQYF.